This is a list of T cell receptor beta chains from one sample in a study of blood T cell repertoires in COVID-19. Libraries were prepared by immunoSEQ multiplex PCR; TCRdb keeps only in-frame clonotypes and omits some of them. Altogether tens of thousands of clones are present, around nine tenths being singletons, with the ten largest covering 11%. The sample consisted of peripheral blood. The receptors here all came from a man aged 80 or over with acute or convalescent COVID-19. The CDR3 runs from the conserved cysteine through the conserved F or W. The order of the fields is V gene, J gene, CDR3 protein.

V gene: TRBV7-2
J gene: TRBJ1-5
CDR3 protein: CASSNQGYSNQPQHF

V gene: TRBV6-5
J gene: TRBJ2-3
CDR3 protein: CASKPTVGPQYF

V gene: TRBV5-8
J gene: TRBJ1-5
CDR3 protein: CTSSLERERSNQPQHF

V gene: TRBV30
J gene: TRBJ2-5
CDR3 protein: CAWSITGRETQYF

V gene: TRBV3-1/TRBV3-2
J gene: TRBJ1-6
CDR3 protein: CASSQGVNSYNSPLHF

V gene: TRBV7-8
J gene: TRBJ1-2
CDR3 protein: CASSLEDSYGYTF

V gene: TRBV3-1/TRBV3-2
J gene: TRBJ2-1
CDR3 protein: CASSQAGGSYNEQFF

V gene: TRBV6-5
J gene: TRBJ1-1
CDR3 protein: CASSYSLGLSTEAFF

V gene: TRBV4-2
J gene: TRBJ2-5
CDR3 protein: CASSQDQGGLAETQYF

V gene: TRBV4-2
J gene: TRBJ1-3
CDR3 protein: CASSQTGTGRNTIYF

V gene: TRBV5-1
J gene: TRBJ2-7
CDR3 protein: CASRVPSGDEQYF

V gene: TRBV3-1/TRBV3-2
J gene: TRBJ1-1
CDR3 protein: CASSQEARGTEAFF

V gene: TRBV7-9
J gene: TRBJ2-4
CDR3 protein: CASSLTSSQNIQYF

V gene: TRBV11-2
J gene: TRBJ1-3
CDR3 protein: CASSLRDRGRLAGNTIYF

V gene: TRBV28
J gene: TRBJ1-4
CDR3 protein: CASSTGATNEKLFF

V gene: TRBV11-2
J gene: TRBJ2-2
CDR3 protein: CASSFLTGELFF

V gene: TRBV5-6
J gene: TRBJ1-1
CDR3 protein: CASSSGQFMTEAFF

V gene: TRBV4-1
J gene: TRBJ1-2
CDR3 protein: CASSQDQPVGGTVYGYTF

V gene: TRBV7-9
J gene: TRBJ1-4
CDR3 protein: CASSLFSGTTGANEKLFF

V gene: TRBV9
J gene: TRBJ2-7
CDR3 protein: CASSVLTGGMSEQYF

V gene: TRBV4-1
J gene: TRBJ2-1
CDR3 protein: CASSQDLSSEQFF

V gene: TRBV30
J gene: TRBJ2-3
CDR3 protein: CAWSPLDTQYF

V gene: TRBV19
J gene: TRBJ1-3
CDR3 protein: CASRTPGQALSGNTIYF

V gene: TRBV12-3/TRBV12-4
J gene: TRBJ1-2
CDR3 protein: CASSAQGGGYTF

V gene: TRBV27
J gene: TRBJ1-1
CDR3 protein: CASSLSGRWAAEAFF

V gene: TRBV7-9
J gene: TRBJ2-2
CDR3 protein: CASSSAGQGGTGELFF

V gene: TRBV4-1
J gene: TRBJ2-7
CDR3 protein: CASSQVYTGDITYEQYF

V gene: TRBV9
J gene: TRBJ2-3
CDR3 protein: CASSGTGTSGTDTQYF

V gene: TRBV7-2
J gene: TRBJ2-7
CDR3 protein: CASSLTRTYEQYF

V gene: TRBV9
J gene: TRBJ1-1
CDR3 protein: CASSPDNPGQGSEAFF

V gene: TRBV6-5
J gene: TRBJ2-5
CDR3 protein: CASRPGTAQETQYF

V gene: TRBV5-5
J gene: TRBJ1-1
CDR3 protein: CASSWRDRDTEAFF

V gene: TRBV7-2
J gene: TRBJ2-1
CDR3 protein: CASSPIAGDYNEQFF

V gene: TRBV29-1
J gene: TRBJ1-4
CDR3 protein: CSVESGTGNEKLFF

V gene: TRBV3-1/TRBV3-2
J gene: TRBJ1-6
CDR3 protein: CASSQAVRDSPLHF

V gene: TRBV12-3/TRBV12-4
J gene: TRBJ1-2
CDR3 protein: CAAGQNYGYTF

V gene: TRBV4-2
J gene: TRBJ2-3
CDR3 protein: CASSQDSSSGGNTQYF

V gene: TRBV27
J gene: TRBJ1-2
CDR3 protein: CASSLSYPQRGNYGYTF

V gene: TRBV19
J gene: TRBJ1-1
CDR3 protein: CASSRRGENTEAFF

V gene: TRBV3-1/TRBV3-2
J gene: TRBJ1-2
CDR3 protein: CASSQGGQGGGYTF

V gene: TRBV5-1
J gene: TRBJ2-6
CDR3 protein: CASSPGQGLTGANVLTF